A single sample is the source of the 28 T cell receptor beta chains below, sequenced in a study of OX40 agonist ivuxolimab in advanced cancers. TCRdb's copy holds only in-frame clones and misses some; the assay was immunoSEQ multiplex PCR. The sample has more than 65,000 clones; roughly 85% are singletons. The input for sequencing was CD4+ or CD8+ T cells sorted from blood, taken in a trial of the OX40 agonist ivuxolimab. These receptors were taken from an adult with an advanced solid tumor such as melanoma, head and neck, liver or kidney cancer.

V usage is TRBV7-9 and J usage is TRBJ2-7, with D hard to call. The V gene lost 0 bases and the J gene lost 2 bases, with 8 bases spanning the gap. This CDR3 has 14 amino acids. In germline, CDR1 is SEHNR, CDR2 FQNEAQ (reference sequence). CDR3 region: CASSLAPAAYEQYF. DNA for the CDR3: TGTGCCAGCAGCTTAGCTCCGGCAGCCTACGAGCAGTACTTC.

The chain recombines TRBV5-8 with TRBJ2-6; no reliable D call. CDR1 SGHTS and CDR2 YDEGEE come from the germline V gene. This CDR3 is built from 16 residues. V gave up 7 bases and J gave up 0 bases, with 14 bases separating them. The CDR3 region is CASSAGFRSGANVLTF. In DNA, the CDR3 is TGTGCCAGCTCGGCAGGTTTCCGCTCTGGGGCCAACGTCCTGACTTTC. Drawing the rest from reference TRBV5-8 and TRBJ2-6, the complete variable domain is EAGVTQSPTHLIKTRGQQATLRCSPISGHTSVYWYQQALGLGLQFLLWYDEGEERNRGNFPPRFSGRQFPNYSSELNVNALELEDSALYLCASSAGFRSGANVLTFGAGSRLTVL.

This clone was recorded once. The chain is built from TRBV6-1 and TRBJ1-3; D is unresolved. Germline V lookup: CDR1 MNHNS, CDR2 SASEGT. Trimming removed 5 bases from V and 2 bases from J, with 7 bases in between. The CDR3 consists of 13 residues. CDR3 amino acids: CASSRVAGNTIYF. CDR3 nucleotide sequence: TGTGCCAGCAGTCGGGTAGCTGGAAACACCATATATTTT.

V gene TRBV7-9 combines with J gene TRBJ2-1; TRBD2 matches at 10 bases. With 5 bases clipped from V and 4 bases from J, the junction kept 5 bases outside the gene matches. Germline V CDR1 and CDR2: SEHNR, FQNEAQ (reference sequence). The CDR3 consists of 15 residues. The DNA for the CDR3 is TGTGCCAGCAGCCGAGGTAGCGGGAGGTACAATGAGCAGTTCTTC. This sequence encodes CASSRGSGRYNEQFF.

The chain combines TRBV11-2 with TRBJ2-7; 8 nucleotides line up with TRBD1. The CDR3 extends over 15 amino acids. J lost 1 base, V lost 5 bases, and 7 bases had no gene match. CDR1 and CDR2 (germline): SGHAT, FQNNGV. The CDR3 region has the DNA TGTGCCAGCAGCCTTCGTGGGACAGGTTCCTACGAGCAGTACTTC. Amino acid sequence: CASSLRGTGSYEQYF.

The rearrangement joins TRBV25-1 to TRBJ2-5; 8 bases line up with TRBD1. CDR3 length: 16 amino acids. Germline values: CDR1 MGHDK, CDR2 SYGVNS. V shed 2 bases and J 0 bases; nucleotides not matched to a gene: 5. DNA of the CDR3: TGTGCCAGCAGTGAAACAGGGACAGGTCACCAAGAGACCCAGTACTTC. Residues: CASSETGTGHQETQYF.

The chain has TRBV7-6 and TRBJ2-7; 10 nucleotides agree with TRBD2. The J segment lost 2 bases and the V segment lost 5 bases, leaving 3 bases of the junction unmatched. Germline loops: CDR1 SGHVS, CDR2 FNYEAQ. The CDR3 is made up of 14 amino acids. The DNA for the CDR3 is TGTGCCAGCAGCGTAGGACTAGCGGCCTACGAGCAGTACTTC. Amino acids: CASSVGLAAYEQYF.

This chain uses TRBV7-8 with TRBJ2-7, with 8 bases that match TRBD1. Germline CDR1 SGHVS, CDR2 FQNEAQ. V gave up 5 bases and J gave up 6 bases; unmatched junction bases: 9. CDR3 length: 14 amino acids. The CDR3 protein is CASSADRGRSEQYF. CDR3 nucleotides: TGTGCCAGCAGCGCCGACAGGGGACGAAGCGAGCAGTACTTC.

The V and J genes are TRBV7-2 and TRBJ2-2; 8 bases are shared with TRBD2. The CDR3 totals 16 residues. The V gene's germline CDR1 is SGHTA and CDR2 FQGNSA. Losses at the gene ends were 4 bases for V and 4 bases for J; bases not matched to a gene: 8. The CDR3 DNA reads TGTGCCAGCAGCTCACCGGGACTAGTGGGCACCGGGGAGCTGTTTTTT. It translates to CASSSPGLVGTGELFF.

In its sample, this clone was seen once. The V and J genes are TRBV19 and TRBJ1-5; D call uncertain. The CDR3 contains 17 residues. Trimming left V 0 bases short and J 3 bases short, with 15 bases between. Germline loops: CDR1 LNHDA, CDR2 SQIVND (reference sequence). Here the CDR3 reads CASSIDPRGFSNQPQHF. The CDR3 DNA reads TGTGCCAGTAGTATAGATCCCCGGGGTTTTTCCAATCAGCCCCAGCATTTT.

This chain joins TRBV7-2 and TRBJ1-1; D unresolved. Germline values: CDR1 SGHTA, CDR2 FQGNSA. This CDR3 spans 13 amino acids. Trimming pared 3 bases from V and 0 bases from J, leaving 5 bases between. The CDR3 nucleotides read TGTGCCAGCAGCTTTCTCCTGAACACTGAAGCTTTCTTT. It specifies CASSFLLNTEAFF.

The V and J genes are TRBV11-2 and TRBJ1-2, with no clear D. Trimming pared 5 bases from V and 3 bases from J, leaving 4 bases between. Germline loops: CDR1 SGHAT, CDR2 FQNNGV. The CDR3 length is 11 residues. The CDR3 DNA sequence: TGTGCCAGCAGCGCCTACTATGGCTACACCTTC. Amino acid sequence: CASSAYYGYTF.

CDR3 nucleotide sequence: TGTGCCAGCAGCCAAGATCCAGGGAGTAACACTGAAGCTTTCTTT. It specifies CASSQDPGSNTEAFF. The gene calls are TRBV5-4 and TRBJ1-1; tentative D call: TRBD1 (5 bases). The CDR3 contains 15 residues. Germline V CDR1 and CDR2: SGHNT, YYREEE (reference sequence). The V end lost 4 bases, the J end lost 2 bases, and 15 bases lay between the germline ends.

This clone came up a few times. The rearrangement uses TRBV2 and TRBJ2-1, with 9 bases aligning to TRBD1. The germline V gene encodes CDR1 SNHLY and CDR2 FYNNEI. The CDR3 covers 14 residues. Losses at the gene ends were 7 bases for V and 4 bases for J; bases not matched to a gene: 5. The CDR3 coding sequence is TGTGCCAGCACTCCGGGACAGGGTTACAATGAGCAGTTCTTC. Protein sequence: CASTPGQGYNEQFF.

This clone was picked up a small number of times. J is TRBJ1-1 and V is TRBV7-8; D gene ambiguous. V dropped 4 bases and J dropped 5 bases, with 14 bases sitting between them. The CDR3 contains 14 residues. Germline loops: CDR1 SGHVS, CDR2 FQNEAQ. CDR3 residues: CASSSDGVGTEAFF. CDR3 sequence (DNA): TGTGCCAGCAGCTCCGACGGGGTTGGTACTGAAGCTTTCTTT.

In its sample, this clone was seen a few times. V and J are TRBV7-2 and TRBJ1-5, with TRBD1 matching over 9 bases. The CDR3 contains 17 residues. Losses at the gene ends were 5 bases for V and 0 bases for J; bases not matched to a gene: 8. CDR1 and CDR2 (germline): SGHTA, FQGNSA. The CDR3 sequence: CASSTHRGPRSNQPQHF. In DNA, the CDR3 is TGTGCCAGCAGCACTCACAGGGGGCCTCGTAGCAATCAGCCCCAGCATTTT.

The chain uses TRBV5-4 and TRBJ1-6; perhaps TRBD1 as D (5 bases). The CDR3 runs to 14 residues. In germline, CDR1 is SGHNT, CDR2 YYREEE (reference sequence). V lost 6 bases and J lost 7, with 14 bases in between. The CDR3 loop is CASIPAGLNSPLHF. Written as DNA, the CDR3 is TGTGCCAGCATCCCAGCGGGGCTAAATTCACCCCTCCACTTT.

V and J are TRBV6-1 and TRBJ1-1; tentative D call: TRBD1 (5 bases). Trimming shortened V by 4 bases and J by 3 bases, and 24 bases separated the two germline ends. The length of the CDR3 is 18 residues. Germline V gene sequence: CDR1 MNHNS, CDR2 SASEGT. CDR3 loop: CASSVLRAGSLGDTEAFF. The DNA of the CDR3 is TGTGCCAGCAGTGTACTAAGGGCAGGGTCCTTGGGGGACACTGAAGCTTTCTTT.

This chain uses TRBV2 with TRBJ2-7, with 12 bases matching TRBD2. Looked up from germline, CDR1 is SNHLY and CDR2 is FYNNEI. There are 14 residues in the CDR3. Trimming cost V 6 bases and J 4 bases; bases outside gene matches: 4. The CDR3 sequence is CASRTSGRTYEQYF. In nucleotides, the CDR3 is TGTGCCAGCAGGACTAGCGGGAGAACTTACGAGCAGTACTTC.

The genes are TRBV4-1 and TRBJ1-4; D is ambiguous. The CDR3 has 15 amino acids. CDR1 is MGHRA, CDR2 YSYEKL, per germline. The V end was cut by 4 bases, the J end by 5 bases, with 14 bases between. The CDR3 here is CASSPISGVNEKLFF. The CDR3 region has the DNA TGCGCCAGCAGCCCAATATCGGGAGTGAATGAAAAACTGTTTTTT.

This rearrangement joins TRBV5-1 to TRBJ1-2; the match to TRBD1 covers 7 bases. Unmatched junction bases numbered 5, after V lost 4 bases and J lost 2 bases. This CDR3 comprises 14 residues. Germline-derived CDR1 and CDR2 are SGHRS and YFSETQ. CDR3 amino acids: CASSLTTGNYGYTF. The CDR3 DNA reads TGCGCCAGCAGCCTAACGACAGGGAACTATGGCTACACCTTC.

V gene TRBV28 combines with J gene TRBJ2-7; 12 bases agree with TRBD2. This CDR3 is 15 amino acids long. CDR1 MDHEN and CDR2 SYDVKM come from the germline V gene. Germline trimming cut 10 bases from V and 3 bases from J; bases unmatched to any gene: 10. The CDR3 is CAIAPRTSGIYEQYF. The CDR3 DNA is TGTGCCATCGCCCCCCGGACTAGCGGGATCTACGAGCAGTACTTC.

The CDR3 nucleotides are TGTGCCAGCAGTATAGGGGGCAGTCAGCCCCAGCATTTT. This gives the protein CASSIGGSQPQHF. V and J are TRBV6-5 and TRBJ1-5, with 7 bases fitting TRBD1. V lost 5 bases and J lost 6; bases outside the gene matches: 4. The CDR3 totals 13 residues. CDR1 is MNHEY, CDR2 SVGAGI, per germline.

This clone appeared a single time. J is TRBJ1-1 and V is TRBV19, with unresolved D. The length of the CDR3 is 13 residues. Deletions cut 3 bases from V and 3 bases from J, with 8 bases between. Germline V CDR1 and CDR2: LNHDA, SQIVND (reference sequence). CDR3 DNA: TGTGCCAGTAGTATTGATAGGGACACTGAAGCTTTCTTT. Translating gives CASSIDRDTEAFF.

The chain employs TRBV7-2 and TRBJ1-3; unclear D gene. The CDR3 has 16 residues. Trimming removed 2 bases at V and 0 bases at J, with 11 bases between. Germline V gives CDR1 SGHTA, CDR2 FQGNSA. The CDR3 reads CASSLTKSNSGNTIYF. CDR3 coding DNA: TGTGCCAGCAGCTTAACAAAGTCAAACTCTGGAAACACCATATATTTT.

This chain links TRBV19 with TRBJ1-2, with 10 bases aligning to TRBD1. CDR3 length: 14 amino acids. Germline loops: CDR1 LNHDA, CDR2 SQIVND (reference sequence). The J segment lost 4 bases and the V segment lost 9 bases, leaving 8 bases of the junction unmatched. CDR3 nucleotide sequence: TGTGCCAGCCTCCCCGGGGACAGGGGCTATGGCTACACCTTC. It codes for CASLPGDRGYGYTF.

The chain uses TRBV11-3 and TRBJ2-7; 9 bases line up with TRBD2. V dropped 2 bases and J dropped 2; count of bases not matched to a gene: 10. Per germline, CDR1 SGHNT and CDR2 YENEEA. CDR3 length: 17 residues. In nucleotides, the CDR3 is TGTGCCAGCAGCTTAATCCCGGGACTAGCAACGACCTACGAGCAGTACTTC. Its translation is CASSLIPGLATTYEQYF.

Comment on this clone: A much larger clone differs by one base, so this may be a read error. The chain combines TRBV6-5 with TRBJ2-7; D unresolved. The CDR3 is made up of 11 amino acids. With 5 bases removed from V and 2 bases from J, the gap between germline ends came to 4 bases. Germline V gene sequence: CDR1 MNHEY, CDR2 SVGAGI. Written as DNA, the CDR3 is TGTGCCAGCAGTGGTGCCTACGAGCAGTACTTC. Its translation is CASSGAYEQYF.